The rows below give T cell receptor beta chains drawn from one sample of a study of Graves' ophthalmopathy and Graves' hyperthyroidism. A single record per CDR3 protein comes from TCRdb applying MiXCR to the multiplex PCR reads. The table shows about 740,000 distinct CDR3 sequences, with 35% to 50% occurring only once. Specimen: peripheral blood. All receptors come from an adult man with Graves' ophthalmopathy. Each CDR3 is given with its conserved first and last residue. A D gene is named only where the DNA matches it firmly. Clone size is shown for a subset of rows, as once, few, many or a class of expanded clone.

V gene: TRBV2; clone size: -; J gene: TRBJ1-2; D gene: -; CDR3 DNA: TGTGCCAGCAGTGAATGGGATTTTGGCTACACCTTC; CDR3 protein: CASSEWDFGYTF
V gene: TRBV6-1; clone size: -; J gene: TRBJ1-5; D gene: TRBD1; CDR3 DNA: TGTGCCAGCAGTGACCACCCAGGGGGCCGTCAGCCCCAGCATTTT; CDR3 protein: CASSDHPGGRQPQHF
V gene: TRBV24-1; clone size: -; J gene: TRBJ1-5; D gene: -; CDR3 DNA: TGTGCCACCAGTGAACCGGGACTAGCGGGGGAGAAGACCCAGCATTTT; CDR3 protein: CATSEPGLAGEKTQHF
V gene: TRBV7-3; clone size: many; J gene: TRBJ2-7; D gene: -; CDR3 DNA: TGTGCCAGCAGCTTTTCTCGGGGCTACGAGCAGTACTTC; CDR3 protein: CASSFSRGYEQYF
V gene: TRBV19; clone size: -; J gene: TRBJ1-1; D gene: -; CDR3 DNA: TGTGCCTGGAGTGCCCACCGCCACTGGGCTTTCTTT; CDR3 protein: CAWSAHRHWAFF
V gene: TRBV7-8; clone size: many; J gene: TRBJ2-7; D gene: TRBD1; CDR3 DNA: TGTGCCAGCAGCTTAGCCAGGGGGTACAACGAGCAGTACTTC; CDR3 protein: CASSLARGYNEQYF
V gene: TRBV7-2; clone size: few; J gene: TRBJ2-7; D gene: TRBD1; CDR3 DNA: TGTGCCAGCAGCTTAGAGGATAGGACAGGGTCCCTCTCCTACGAGCAGTACTTC; CDR3 protein: CASSLEDRTGSLSYEQYF
V gene: TRBV29-1; clone size: -; J gene: TRBJ2-6; D gene: -; CDR3 DNA: TGCAGCGTGGGAGGGGGCGAAGCTAACGTCCTGACTTTC; CDR3 protein: CSVGGGEANVLTF
V gene: TRBV15; clone size: -; J gene: TRBJ2-5; D gene: -; CDR3 DNA: TGTGCCACCAGCAGTGGTAGCCGGGGAAAAGAGACCCAGTACTTC; CDR3 protein: CATSSGSRGKETQYF
V gene: TRBV15; clone size: -; J gene: TRBJ1-4; D gene: -; CDR3 DNA: TGTGCCACCAGCCAACAGGGAACTAATGAAAAACTGTTTTTT; CDR3 protein: CATSQQGTNEKLFF
V gene: TRBV5-6; clone size: few; J gene: TRBJ1-5; D gene: TRBD1; CDR3 DNA: TGTGCCAGCAGCTGGACCGGACAGGCCAATCAGCCCCAGCATTTT; CDR3 protein: CASSWTGQANQPQHF
V gene: TRBV20-1; clone size: few; J gene: TRBJ1-6; D gene: -; CDR3 DNA: TGCAGTGCTAGCTCTGCGAATTCACCCCTCCACTTT; CDR3 protein: CSASSANSPLHF
V gene: TRBV10-3; clone size: many; J gene: TRBJ2-6; D gene: -; CDR3 DNA: TGTGCCATCAAACAGGACTCTGGGGCCAACGTCCTGACTTTC; CDR3 protein: CAIKQDSGANVLTF
V gene: TRBV11-2; clone size: once; J gene: TRBJ2-3; D gene: -; CDR3 DNA: TGTGCCAGCAAGCGGAATACGGGTAGCACAGATACGCAGTATTTT; CDR3 protein: CASKRNTGSTDTQYF
V gene: TRBV10-3; clone size: -; J gene: TRBJ2-2; D gene: -; CDR3 DNA: TGTGCCAGCAGAGAACTAGGGGAGGGGGAGCTGTTTTTT; CDR3 protein: CASRELGEGELFF
V gene: TRBV6-1; clone size: many; J gene: TRBJ1-2; D gene: -; CDR3 DNA: TGTGCCAGCAGTGCTCAGGAGCTCTATGGCTACACCTTC; CDR3 protein: CASSAQELYGYTF
V gene: TRBV11-2; clone size: -; J gene: TRBJ1-4; D gene: -; CDR3 DNA: TGTGCCAGCAGCTTAGATAGGGCCCAGGACGAAAAACTGTTTTTT; CDR3 protein: CASSLDRAQDEKLFF
V gene: TRBV7-2; clone size: many; J gene: TRBJ2-7; D gene: -; CDR3 DNA: TGTGCCAGCAGCTTTAAAGGGACCGAGCAGTACTTC; CDR3 protein: CASSFKGTEQYF
V gene: TRBV7-9; clone size: many; J gene: TRBJ2-6; D gene: TRBD1; CDR3 DNA: TGTGCCAGCAGCCCCCGGACAGGGGGCGGCTCTGGGGCCAACGTCCTGACTTTC; CDR3 protein: CASSPRTGGGSGANVLTF
V gene: TRBV4-1; clone size: few; J gene: TRBJ1-2; D gene: TRBD1; CDR3 DNA: TGCGCCAGCAGCAGGGGACAGGGGGCGGTCGGCTACACCTTC; CDR3 protein: CASSRGQGAVGYTF
V gene: TRBV12-3/TRBV12-4; clone size: few; J gene: TRBJ2-6; D gene: -; CDR3 DNA: TGTGCCAGCAGTTTAGCGCGGTCCAGCTCTGGGGCCAACGTCCTGACTTTC; CDR3 protein: CASSLARSSSGANVLTF
V gene: TRBV15; clone size: -; J gene: TRBJ1-2; D gene: TRBD1; CDR3 DNA: TGTGCCACCAGCAGAGAACGAACAGGGGCCTATGGCTACACCTTC; CDR3 protein: CATSRERTGAYGYTF
V gene: TRBV14; clone size: -; J gene: TRBJ2-7; D gene: -; CDR3 DNA: TGTGCCAGCAGCCAAGCCCCCGAGGTCTGGGACTTC; CDR3 protein: CASSQAPEVWDF
V gene: TRBV5-5; clone size: -; J gene: TRBJ1-1; D gene: -; CDR3 DNA: TGTGCCAGCAGACCCGGGGCAGGCACGCTTCGGAGTGAAGCTTTCTTT; CDR3 protein: CASRPGAGTLRSEAFF
V gene: TRBV2; clone size: many; J gene: TRBJ1-2; D gene: -; CDR3 DNA: TGTGCCAGCAGGGAAGACGGCTACTATGGCTACACCTTC; CDR3 protein: CASREDGYYGYTF
V gene: TRBV9; clone size: -; J gene: TRBJ1-6; D gene: -; CDR3 DNA: TGTGCCAGCAGCGTAGCCCACAGTAACAATTCACCCCTCCACTTT; CDR3 protein: CASSVAHSNNSPLHF
V gene: TRBV20-1; clone size: many; J gene: TRBJ2-7; D gene: -; CDR3 DNA: TGCAGTGCTGCGGACCCTTCAGGGCAGTACTTC; CDR3 protein: CSAADPSGQYF
V gene: TRBV16; clone size: few; J gene: TRBJ1-5; D gene: -; CDR3 DNA: TGTGCCAGCAGCCAAGGGTTAGGCAGATATCAGCCCCAGCATTTT; CDR3 protein: CASSQGLGRYQPQHF
V gene: TRBV10-2; clone size: many; J gene: TRBJ1-5; D gene: TRBD1; CDR3 DNA: TGTGCCAGCAGCGGGACAGGGATTAGTAATCAGCCCCAGCATTTT; CDR3 protein: CASSGTGISNQPQHF
V gene: TRBV20-1; clone size: many; J gene: TRBJ1-2; D gene: -; CDR3 DNA: TGCAGTGCTAGCAGTGGGAACTATGGCTACACCTTC; CDR3 protein: CSASSGNYGYTF
V gene: TRBV11-2; clone size: -; J gene: TRBJ2-5; D gene: -; CDR3 DNA: TGTGCCAGCAGTCGACTATTAAAAGAGACCCAGTACTTC; CDR3 protein: CASSRLLKETQYF
V gene: TRBV10-3; clone size: few; J gene: TRBJ1-1; D gene: -; CDR3 DNA: TGTGCCAGCAGCCTACTCAGTAACACTGAAGCTTTCTTT; CDR3 protein: CASSLLSNTEAFF
V gene: TRBV10-2; clone size: -; J gene: TRBJ1-6; D gene: -; CDR3 DNA: TGTGCCAGCAGCGACCCCGGCGTTCCTCAGAACTCACCCCTCCACTTT; CDR3 protein: CASSDPGVPQNSPLHF
V gene: TRBV7-9; clone size: -; J gene: TRBJ2-7; D gene: -; CDR3 DNA: TGTGCCAGCAGTGAACGCAGGGCCGCCTACGAGCAGTACTTC; CDR3 protein: CASSERRAAYEQYF
V gene: TRBV25-1; clone size: few; J gene: TRBJ2-7; D gene: TRBD1; CDR3 DNA: TGTGCCAGCAGACAGACCGGGACAGGGGGTGTATACGAGCAGTACTTC; CDR3 protein: CASRQTGTGGVYEQYF
V gene: TRBV7-6; clone size: many; J gene: TRBJ2-7; D gene: TRBD2; CDR3 DNA: TGTGCCAGCAGCGCCCGGGGGGGTTACGAGCAGTACTTC; CDR3 protein: CASSARGGYEQYF
V gene: TRBV7-4; clone size: many; J gene: TRBJ1-2; D gene: TRBD1; CDR3 DNA: TGTGCCAGCAGCTTAGCCGGGACAGGGGATGGCTACACCTTC; CDR3 protein: CASSLAGTGDGYTF
V gene: TRBV4-2; clone size: -; J gene: TRBJ2-7; D gene: -; CDR3 DNA: TGTGCCAGCAGCCCCCGGGACGCTACCTACGAGCAGTACTTC; CDR3 protein: CASSPRDATYEQYF
V gene: TRBV20-1; clone size: -; J gene: TRBJ1-3; D gene: TRBD1; CDR3 DNA: TGCAGTGCCCTCAGCGACAGGGAAACGTTCTCTGGAAACACCATATATTTT; CDR3 protein: CSALSDRETFSGNTIYF
V gene: TRBV20-1; clone size: few; J gene: TRBJ2-2; D gene: TRBD2; CDR3 DNA: TGCAGTGCAGAAGGACTAGTTATTACCGGGGAGCTGTTTTTT; CDR3 protein: CSAEGLVITGELFF
V gene: TRBV19; clone size: few; J gene: TRBJ2-7; D gene: TRBD1; CDR3 DNA: TGTGCCAGTAGTAAACCGGGACAGGGAGTCTACGAGCAGTACTTC; CDR3 protein: CASSKPGQGVYEQYF
V gene: TRBV20-1; clone size: few; J gene: TRBJ1-5; D gene: -; CDR3 DNA: TGCAGTGCTAGGTACCAGGCAAGCAATCAGCCCCAGCATTTT; CDR3 protein: CSARYQASNQPQHF
V gene: TRBV25-1; clone size: -; J gene: TRBJ2-2; D gene: TRBD1; CDR3 DNA: TGTGCCATCAGGACAGGGGCGAACACCGGGGAGCTGTTTTTT; CDR3 protein: CAIRTGANTGELFF
V gene: TRBV7-3; clone size: -; J gene: TRBJ2-2; D gene: -; CDR3 DNA: TGTGCCAGCAGCTTAACGGGGCGGATCCGAGGTGGGGAGCTGTTTTTT; CDR3 protein: CASSLTGRIRGGELFF
V gene: TRBV12-3/TRBV12-4; clone size: few; J gene: TRBJ1-3; D gene: -; CDR3 DNA: TGTGCCAGCAGTTTCTTTCTAGCGGACACCATATATTTT; CDR3 protein: CASSFFLADTIYF
V gene: TRBV25-1; clone size: -; J gene: TRBJ2-2; D gene: -; CDR3 DNA: TGTGCCGGCAGCTTACTAAGAGGGGCCGGGGAGCTGTTTTTT; CDR3 protein: CAGSLLRGAGELFF
V gene: TRBV7-6; clone size: -; J gene: TRBJ2-7; D gene: -; CDR3 DNA: TGTGCCAGCAGCTTAAGGTCCGGGGACTCCTACGAGCAGTACTTC; CDR3 protein: CASSLRSGDSYEQYF
V gene: TRBV9; clone size: -; J gene: TRBJ2-7; D gene: TRBD2; CDR3 DNA: TGTGCCAGCAGCTCTGGACTAGCGGGGGCCCCTCTCTACGAGCAGTACTTC; CDR3 protein: CASSSGLAGAPLYEQYF
V gene: TRBV10-1; clone size: many; J gene: TRBJ1-1; D gene: -; CDR3 DNA: TGCGCCAGCAGCCCACGAAGGGGGTTAGTAGCTTTCTTT; CDR3 protein: CASSPRRGLVAFF
V gene: TRBV11-2; clone size: few; J gene: TRBJ1-4; D gene: -; CDR3 DNA: TGTGCCAGCAGTGACAGGAAGAGGGGTGAAAAACTGTTTTTT; CDR3 protein: CASSDRKRGEKLFF
V gene: TRBV7-2; clone size: -; J gene: TRBJ2-1; D gene: -; CDR3 DNA: TGTGCCAGCAGCCCCTTCAATGAGCAGTTCTTC; CDR3 protein: CASSPFNEQFF